This is a list of T cell receptor beta chains from one sample in a study of cytomegalovirus exposure and HLA in healthy donors. The protocol was immunoSEQ multiplex PCR, while the TCRdb copy is restricted to in-frame clones and leaves out a portion. The top ten hold approximately 5.5% of the sample, which has some 150,000 clones, approximately 80% seen once. Material for sequencing was PBMCs. The source is a man under 40 in good health and CMV-seropositive. CDR3s include the opening cysteine and the closing phenylalanine or tryptophan. A D gene is named only where the DNA matches it firmly. Expanded clones get a size class; other rows say once, few or many, or leave the size out.

abundance | d_gene | j_gene | v_gene | CDR3aa | CDR3nt
NA | NA | TRBJ2-7 | TRBV5-6 | CASSFRNRVFGQYF | TGTGCCAGCAGCTTTCGTAACAGAGTCTTTGGGCAGTACTTC
NA | TRBD1 | TRBJ1-2 | TRBV4-1 | CASSQPGTVAGYTF | TGCGCCAGCAGCCAACCCGGGACAGTCGCTGGCTACACCTTC
NA | TRBD1 | TRBJ1-2 | TRBV6-5 | CASKQGAGGYTF | TGTGCCAGCAAACAGGGGGCTGGTGGCTACACCTTC
NA | NA | TRBJ2-3 | TRBV18 | CASSPREDTQYF | TGTGCCAGCTCACCTCGGGAAGATACGCAGTATTTT
NA | NA | TRBJ2-5 | TRBV7-6 | CASSPINGKQETQYF | TGTGCCAGCAGCCCTATCAACGGGAAACAAGAGACCCAGTACTTC
NA | NA | TRBJ2-3 | TRBV7-2 | CASSLEAAAAQYF | TGTGCCAGCAGCTTAGAGGCGGCTGCTGCGCAGTATTTT
NA | NA | TRBJ2-7 | TRBV11-2 | CASSHGPQGDRSSYEQYF | TGTGCCAGCAGCCATGGGCCCCAGGGCGACAGAAGCTCCTACGAGCAGTACTTC
once | NA | TRBJ1-4 | TRBV5-1 | CASSSRGLGEKLFF | TGCGCCAGCAGCTCCAGGGGTCTGGGAGAAAAACTGTTTTTT
NA | NA | TRBJ1-2 | TRBV5-6 | CASSPPEGPGYTF | TGTGCCAGCAGCCCCCCGGAGGGGCCTGGCTACACCTTC
NA | NA | TRBJ1-5 | TRBV5-5 | CASSLDRDQPQHF | TGTGCCAGCAGCTTGGACAGGGACCAGCCCCAGCATTTT
NA | NA | TRBJ1-1 | TRBV19 | CASSISQNTEAFF | TGTGCCAGTAGTATTTCCCAGAACACTGAAGCTTTCTTT
NA | NA | TRBJ2-1 | TRBV7-2 | CASSIDWPNEQFF | TGTGCCAGCAGCATCGACTGGCCCAATGAGCAGTTCTTC
NA | TRBD1 | TRBJ1-2 | TRBV5-1 | CASSVGQGAGYTF | TGCGCCAGCAGCGTGGGACAGGGGGCTGGCTACACCTTC
NA | NA | TRBJ2-7 | TRBV6-5 | CASRDQRDNYEQYF | TGTGCCAGCAGGGACCAGAGGGACAACTACGAGCAGTACTTC
NA | NA | TRBJ2-4 | TRBV27 | CASSLGGNIQYF | TGTGCCAGCAGTCTCGGGGGAAACATTCAGTACTTC
NA | NA | TRBJ2-2 | TRBV5-8 | CASRRRRTTNTGELFF | TGTGCCAGCAGGCGACGACGGACAACGAACACCGGGGAGCTGTTTTTT
NA | TRBD1 | TRBJ1-2 | TRBV27 | CASSTGTGPYGYTF | TGTGCCAGCAGTACCGGGACAGGTCCCTATGGCTACACCTTC
NA | NA | TRBJ1-5 | TRBV27 | CASAGGQGINQPQHF | TGTGCCAGCGCGGGGGGGCAGGGGATCAATCAGCCCCAGCATTTT
NA | NA | TRBJ1-2 | TRBV6-1 | CASSATVDYGYTF | TGTGCCAGCAGTGCTACAGTAGACTATGGCTACACCTTC
NA | NA | TRBJ1-1 | TRBV7-8 | CASTLLTEAFF | TGTGCCAGCACCCTATTGACTGAAGCTTTCTTT
NA | TRBD1 | TRBJ2-7 | TRBV5-4 | CASSRGTGYEQYF | TGTGCCAGCAGCCGGGGGACAGGATACGAGCAGTACTTC
NA | TRBD2 | TRBJ2-1 | TRBV25-1 | CASSPLAGGAHNEQFF | TGTGCCAGCAGTCCCCTAGCGGGAGGGGCTCACAATGAGCAGTTCTTC
NA | NA | TRBJ2-3 | TRBV5-1 | CASSLADSTTDTQYF | TGCGCCAGCAGCTTGGCGGACAGCACCACAGATACGCAGTATTTT
few | NA | TRBJ2-7 | TRBV28 | CASSLEGEQYF | TGTGCCAGCAGTTTAGAGGGCGAGCAGTACTTC
few | NA | TRBJ2-1 | TRBV5-6 | CASSSLQGRGDEQFF | TGTGCCAGCAGCTCCCTCCAAGGCCGGGGTGATGAGCAGTTCTTC
NA | TRBD2 | TRBJ2-7 | TRBV2 | CASWDYGYEQYF | TGTGCCAGCTGGGACTACGGGTACGAGCAGTACTTC
NA | NA | TRBJ1-2 | TRBV7-2 | CASSLTVQDGYTF | TGTGCCAGCAGCTTGACAGTCCAGGATGGCTACACCTTC
once | TRBD2 | TRBJ2-7 | TRBV11-2 | CASSLPSGIPLEQYF | TGTGCCAGCAGCTTGCCTAGCGGGATCCCCCTCGAGCAGTACTTC
NA | TRBD2 | TRBJ2-7 | TRBV7-2 | CASSSGRAYEQYF | TGTGCCAGCAGCTCCGGGAGGGCCTACGAGCAGTACTTC
NA | TRBD1 | TRBJ1-4 | TRBV19 | CASSTTGGTTNEKLFF | TGTGCCAGTAGCACGACAGGGGGCACAACTAATGAAAAACTGTTTTTT
NA | NA | TRBJ2-7 | TRBV5-1 | CASSLDFYEQYF | TGCGCCAGCAGCTTGGACTTCTACGAGCAGTACTTC
NA | TRBD1 | TRBJ2-3 | TRBV6-1 | CASRPTGSTDTQYF | TGTGCCAGCAGGCCGACAGGGAGCACAGATACGCAGTATTTT
NA | TRBD1 | TRBJ2-6 | TRBV19 | CASSLGQAPGANVLTF | TGTGCCAGTAGTCTCGGACAGGCCCCCGGGGCCAACGTCCTGACTTTC
NA | NA | TRBJ2-3 | TRBV5-1 | CASSLRVPSTDTQYF | TGCGCCAGCAGCCTCAGGGTGCCTAGCACAGATACGCAGTATTTT
NA | TRBD2 | TRBJ2-7 | TRBV7-9 | CASSRAGAEGKQYF | TGTGCCAGCAGCCGAGCGGGAGCGGAAGGGAAGCAGTACTTC
NA | TRBD1 | TRBJ1-4 | TRBV7-8 | CASSLGLDRVNEKLFF | TGTGCCAGCAGCTTAGGTCTTGACAGGGTGAATGAAAAACTGTTTTTT
NA | NA | TRBJ2-1 | TRBV27 | CASCFDAGIYNEQFF | TGTGCCAGCTGCTTTGACGCGGGTATTTACAATGAGCAGTTCTTC
NA | TRBD2 | TRBJ2-1 | TRBV4-2 | CASSQGLADYNEQFF | TGTGCCAGCAGCCAAGGCCTAGCGGACTACAATGAGCAGTTCTTC
NA | NA | TRBJ1-2 | TRBV6-5 | CASSPKRRVYGYTF | TGTGCCAGCAGCCCTAAGCGGAGGGTGTATGGCTACACCTTC
NA | NA | TRBJ1-4 | TRBV9 | CASSVTGGKGEKLFF | TGTGCCAGCAGCGTAACCGGGGGTAAGGGTGAAAAACTGTTTTTT
NA | NA | TRBJ1-1 | TRBV7-2 | CASRQSINLGLRRTEAFF | TGTGCCAGCAGACAAAGTATAAATTTGGGACTACGACGCACTGAAGCTTTCTTT
NA | NA | TRBJ1-3 | TRBV28 | CASRIQSSGNTIYF | TGTGCCAGCAGGATACAGAGCTCTGGAAACACCATATATTTT
NA | TRBD1 | TRBJ1-1 | TRBV19 | CASSLQGGNTEAFF | TGTGCCAGTAGTTTACAGGGGGGGAACACTGAAGCTTTCTTT
NA | NA | TRBJ2-7 | TRBV27 | CASSLSAGESSYEQYF | TGTGCCAGCAGTTTATCGGCCGGGGAGAGCTCCTACGAGCAGTACTTC
NA | NA | TRBJ2-6 | TRBV6-4 | CASSAGDGANVLTF | TGTGCCAGCAGTGCAGGGGACGGGGCCAACGTCCTGACTTTC
few | NA | TRBJ2-7 | TRBV6-5 | CASSYSGLSSHEQYF | TGTGCCAGCAGTTACTCAGGACTGAGTAGCCACGAGCAGTACTTC
once | NA | TRBJ2-7 | TRBV5-6 | CASSLPGYEQYF | TGTGCCAGCAGCTTGCCCGGCTACGAGCAGTACTTC
NA | NA | TRBJ2-2 | TRBV9 | CASSGRQGGNTGELFF | TGTGCCAGCAGCGGGCGACAGGGAGGAAACACCGGGGAGCTGTTTTTT